This T cell receptor beta chain was retrieved from a study of vaccination effects on CD4 cells after COVID-19. On the study more broadly: Either the BNT162b2 or mRNA-1273 vaccine was given to participants in two doses.

Before any sequencing was done, the ViraFEST assay used viral peptide pools to expand antigen-specific CD4+ T cells. The culture ran for 10 days, and then CD4+ T cells were isolated. Previously uninfected by SARS-CoV-2, the vaccine recipients also showed negative nucleocapsid antibodies. Cultures used 2 million to 2.5 million PBMC per well, around 9 IU/ml IL-2 and around 9.7 ug/ml peptides. Fresh IL-2-containing medium replaced half the medium on days 3 and 7. The data were produced by immunoSEQ multiplex PCR, yet TCRdb's version contains in-frame clones alone and is incomplete. The table shows 55,000 or so clones, with roughly 70% occurring only once. As concerns this clone: The antigen remains undetermined.

The clonotype comes from a human donor who received a COVID-19 vaccine. Sequencing used CD4+ T cells from PBMCs cultured with SARS-CoV-2 spike peptides, obtained before COVID-19 vaccination.

This chain's CDR3 is CASSPRDATYNEQFF. The CDR3 DNA is TGTGCCAGCAGCCCCCGGGACGCCACCTACAATGAGCAGTTCTTC. The chain employs TRBV9 and TRBJ2-1; D may be TRBD1 or TRBD2 (5 bases each). Trimming removed 4 bases from V and 2 bases from J, with 13 bases in between. The CDR3 extends over 15 amino acids. CDR1 and CDR2 (germline): SGDLS, YYNGEE.